A selection of T cell receptor beta chains follows, all from one sample in a study of blood T cell repertoires in COVID-19. Generated by immunoSEQ multiplex PCR, the TCRdb table keeps only in-frame clones and is missing some. The table lists 300,000 to 400,000 clones, more than 75% of them singletons. The sample comprised PBMCs or T cells enriched from blood (not recorded which). All receptors derive from a young woman who had recovered from COVID-19. Both conserved end residues are part of each CDR3. The D gene is left open where the match is weak.

v_gene: TRBV27; j_gene: TRBJ2-1; d_gene: TRBD1; CDR3nt: TGTGCCAGCACCCAACCGGGACAGATCTACAATGAGCAGTTCTTC; CDR3aa: CASTQPGQIYNEQFF
v_gene: TRBV9; j_gene: TRBJ2-7; d_gene: .; CDR3nt: TGTGCCAGCAGCCCCGGACAGTTCTACGAGCAGTACTTC; CDR3aa: CASSPGQFYEQYF
v_gene: TRBV6-6; j_gene: TRBJ2-3; d_gene: .; CDR3nt: TGTGCCAGCAGTTACCCACGGGGAGCGCAGTATTTT; CDR3aa: CASSYPRGAQYF
v_gene: TRBV6-5; j_gene: TRBJ1-2; d_gene: TRBD1; CDR3nt: TGTGCCAGCAACCCGGGACAGGGACCTAACTATGGCTACACCTTC; CDR3aa: CASNPGQGPNYGYTF
v_gene: TRBV27; j_gene: TRBJ1-2; d_gene: TRBD1; CDR3nt: TGTGCCAGCACTCGGGACAGAGACCACTATGGCTACACCTTC; CDR3aa: CASTRDRDHYGYTF
v_gene: TRBV12-3/TRBV12-4; j_gene: TRBJ1-3; d_gene: .; CDR3nt: TGTGCCAGCAGCCGGGGGTCTGGAAACACCATATATTTT; CDR3aa: CASSRGSGNTIYF
v_gene: TRBV5-1; j_gene: TRBJ1-6; d_gene: .; CDR3nt: TGCGCCAGCAGCTTGGGCCCGGGAGTGGATTCACCCCTCCACTTT; CDR3aa: CASSLGPGVDSPLHF
v_gene: TRBV2; j_gene: TRBJ2-3; d_gene: TRBD2; CDR3nt: TGTGCCAGCAGCCCGGGACTAGCGACAGATACGCAGTATTTT; CDR3aa: CASSPGLATDTQYF
v_gene: TRBV28; j_gene: TRBJ2-2; d_gene: TRBD2; CDR3nt: TGTGCCAGCAGTCCCGGACTAGCGGGGACTAACACCGGGGAGCTGTTTTTT; CDR3aa: CASSPGLAGTNTGELFF
v_gene: TRBV25-1; j_gene: TRBJ1-1; d_gene: TRBD1; CDR3nt: TGTGCCAGCAGTGAACCCGGGACAGGGGGTCTATTAGGAGCTTTCTTT; CDR3aa: CASSEPGTGGLLGAFF